This T cell receptor (beta chain) was recovered during a study of T cells in Graves' hyperthyroidism and ophthalmopathy. Study-wide results and limits: Most clonotypes that expanded in the thyroid above 0.001 also showed up in blood.

This clonotype was seen ten or more times. Its antigen remains unknown. The CDR3 has 13 amino acids. The junction had 5 bases not matched to a gene; V was cut back by 6 bases and J by 7 bases. Germline V lookup: CDR1 MNHNS, CDR2 SASEGT. What was amplified from RNA transcripts were TCR beta CDR3 regions. The study used the HTBI primer set for a first-round RT-PCR of the TCR CDR3. MiXCR, applied by TCRdb to the multiplex PCR reads, yields one record per CDR3 protein. The table has about 690,000 distinct CDR3 sequences, approximately 15% seen once; the top ten hold around a sixth. The study based diagnoses on clinical symptoms, serum thyroxine and TRAb, thyroid ultrasound and orbital computed tomography. PBMCs came from more than 9.5 ml fresh peripheral blood.

Sequencing was done on a sample of blood. This receptor was obtained from a man aged 45-60 years with Graves' hyperthyroidism. The gene calls are TRBV6-1 and TRBJ1-5; TRBD1 matches 8 bases. The DNA for the CDR3 is TGTGCCAGCAGAGAACAGGGGGGACAGCCCCAGCATTTT. It translates to CASREQGGQPQHF.